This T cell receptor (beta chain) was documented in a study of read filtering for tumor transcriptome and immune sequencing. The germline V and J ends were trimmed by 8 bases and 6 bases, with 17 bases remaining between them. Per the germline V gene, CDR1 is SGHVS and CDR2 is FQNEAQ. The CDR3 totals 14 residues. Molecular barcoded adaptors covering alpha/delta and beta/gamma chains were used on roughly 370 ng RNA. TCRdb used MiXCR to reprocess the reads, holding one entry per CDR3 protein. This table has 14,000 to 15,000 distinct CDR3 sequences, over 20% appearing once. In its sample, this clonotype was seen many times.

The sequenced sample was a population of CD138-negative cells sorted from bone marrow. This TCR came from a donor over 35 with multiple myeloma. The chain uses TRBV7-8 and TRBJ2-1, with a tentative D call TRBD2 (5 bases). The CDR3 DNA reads TGTGCCAGCGGGCGGATCGAGGCGGGCAATGAGCAGTTCTTC. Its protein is CASGRIEAGNEQFF.